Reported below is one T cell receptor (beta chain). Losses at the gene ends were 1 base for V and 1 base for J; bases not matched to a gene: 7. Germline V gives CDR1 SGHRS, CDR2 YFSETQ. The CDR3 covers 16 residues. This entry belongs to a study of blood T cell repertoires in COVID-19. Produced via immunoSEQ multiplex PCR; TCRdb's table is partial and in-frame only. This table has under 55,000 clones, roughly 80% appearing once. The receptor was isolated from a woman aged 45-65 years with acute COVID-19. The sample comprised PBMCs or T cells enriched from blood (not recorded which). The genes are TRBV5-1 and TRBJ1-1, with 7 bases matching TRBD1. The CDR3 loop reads CASSLQGDLTNTEAFF. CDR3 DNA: TGCGCCAGCAGCTTGCAGGGGGATTTGACGAACACTGAAGCTTTCTTT.